One and the same sample provided the 24 T cell receptor beta chains below, sequenced in a study of T cell responses to AZD1222 COVID-19 vaccine. Only in-frame clones appear in the TCRdb table, and some are missing; sequencing was by immunoSEQ multiplex PCR. The sample carries 95,000 to 150,000 clones, 89% recorded once. The sample was peripheral blood, taken on day 0 of AZD1222 vaccination. These receptors all stem from an adult in good health.

This chain connects TRBV27 to TRBJ2-7; D is unresolved. V lost 5 bases to trimming and J lost 4 bases, with 12 bases between them. This CDR3 comprises 13 residues. Germline loops: CDR1 MNHEY, CDR2 SMNVEV (reference sequence). CDR3 nucleotide sequence: TGTGCCAGCAGTACCTCAGACTTATACGAGCAGTACTTC. Translating it yields CASSTSDLYEQYF.

The chain has TRBV6-1 and TRBJ2-7; 12 bases are shared with TRBD1. Losses at the gene ends were 0 bases for V and 6 bases for J; bases not matched to a gene: 9. The CDR3 length is 17 residues. Germline V CDR1 and CDR2: MNHNS, SASEGT. The CDR3 coding sequence is TGTGCCAGCAGTGAAGCAAGATGGGACAGGGGGCACTCCGAGCAGTACTTC. Amino acids: CASSEARWDRGHSEQYF.

The J gene is TRBJ1-4, the V gene TRBV19, with 8 bases matching TRBD1. V lost 7 bases to trimming and J lost 7 bases; unmatched junction nucleotides: 11. The CDR3 length is 15 residues. Germline V CDR1 and CDR2: LNHDA, SQIVND (reference sequence). The CDR3 DNA sequence: TGTGCCAGTACCTCTTTGGACAGGGACTTTGAAAAACTGTTTTTT. This codes for CASTSLDRDFEKLFF.

The chain uses TRBV4-3 and TRBJ1-2; possibly TRBD1 for D (5 bases). Germline V gene sequence: CDR1 LGHNA, CDR2 YSLEER. This CDR3 has 16 amino acids. Trimming stripped 0 bases from V and 0 bases from J, with 11 bases between. CDR3 coding DNA: TGCGCCAGCAGCCAAGAGAACGACAGAGCTAACTATGGCTACACCTTC. Translation gives CASSQENDRANYGYTF.

The chain links TRBV5-5 to TRBJ2-5, with D maybe TRBD2 (5 bases). The CDR3 covers 14 residues. The V end was cut by 1 base, the J end by 5 bases, with 12 bases between. Per germline, CDR1 SGHKS and CDR2 YYEKEE (reference sequence). CDR3: CASSLSSSTETQYF. CDR3 DNA sequence: TGTGCCAGCAGCTTGTCTAGCAGTACGGAGACCCAGTACTTC.

The gene calls are TRBV28 and TRBJ1-1; D perhaps matches TRBD1 (5 bases). Germline CDR1 and CDR2: MDHEN and SYDVKM. The CDR3 consists of 15 residues. V lost 1 base and J 3 bases, leaving 12 bases between the germline ends. Written as DNA, the CDR3 is TGTGCCAGCAGTTTATTAGGGGCCCGGGACACTGAAGCTTTCTTT. Protein product: CASSLLGARDTEAFF.

The gene calls are TRBV28 and TRBJ2-7, with D hard to call. With 2 bases removed from V and 6 bases from J, the gap between germline ends came to 5 bases. This CDR3 is built from 11 residues. The germline CDR1 and CDR2 sequences are MDHEN and SYDVKM. Here the CDR3 DNA reads TGTGCCAGCAGTTTAACCCGCGAGCAGTACTTC. It encodes CASSLTREQYF.

The V gene is TRBV28, the J gene TRBJ2-7; D remains unclear. The CDR3 sequence is 13 residues long. CDR1 is MDHEN, CDR2 SYDVKM, per germline. V shed 3 bases and J shed 3 bases, with 9 bases lying between them. The CDR3 region is CASSFRQHYEQYF. CDR3 nucleotide sequence: TGTGCCAGCAGTTTTCGGCAGCACTACGAGCAGTACTTC.

The chain employs TRBV21-1 and TRBJ1-5; no DNA check was done on the table's D call, TRBD1. TRBV21-1 is an annotated pseudogene. The CDR3 length is 17 residues. CDR3 sequence (DNA): TGTGCCAGCAGCAAAGGGGAAAATGGACAGGGCGATCAGCCCCAGCATTTT. This translates into CASSKGENGQGDQPQHF.

V gene TRBV28 combines with J gene TRBJ2-7; D is tentatively TRBD1 or TRBD2 (5 bases each). V lost 8 bases to trimming and J lost 4 bases, with 15 bases between them. The CDR3 has 13 residues. In germline, CDR1 is MDHEN, CDR2 SYDVKM. In DNA form, the CDR3 reads TGTGCCAGCGCCTTGACGGGGCAGTACGAGCAGTACTTC. Amino acids: CASALTGQYEQYF.

The chain is built from TRBV5-6 and TRBJ2-4, with 7 bases that match TRBD1. The germline V gene has CDR1 SGHDT and CDR2 YYEEEE. J was trimmed by 3 bases and V by 4 bases; bases with no gene match: 7. This CDR3 comprises 15 residues. CDR3: CASSLTGQFKNIQYF. CDR3 nucleotides: TGTGCCAGCAGCCTGACGGGACAGTTCAAAAACATTCAGTACTTC.

The chain links TRBV10-1 to TRBJ2-7; D is unresolved. With 6 bases removed from V and 2 bases from J, the gap between germline ends came to 14 bases. CDR1 and CDR2 from the germline V gene are WNHNN and SYGVQD (reference sequence). This CDR3 is 14 amino acids long. CDR3 residues: CASRSGEMPYEQYF. The DNA for the CDR3 is TGCGCCAGCAGGAGTGGGGAAATGCCCTACGAGCAGTACTTC.

This clone was found once. The rearrangement joins TRBV6-5 to TRBJ2-2; no firm D call. The CDR3 runs 14 residues. With 2 bases removed from V and 7 bases from J, the gap between germline ends came to 11 bases. From germline, CDR1 is MNHEY and CDR2 SVGAGI. CDR3 DNA: TGTGCCAGCAGTTACATGGCAGGTGGCGGGGAGCTGTTTTTT. Amino acids: CASSYMAGGGELFF.

V is TRBV5-5 and J is TRBJ1-4, with unresolved D. The germline gives CDR1 SGHKS, CDR2 YYEKEE (reference sequence). CDR3 length: 16 amino acids. The V gene lost 1 base and the J gene lost 3 bases, with 13 bases spanning the gap. CDR3 amino acids: CASSLFAREPNEKLFF. The CDR3, as DNA: TGTGCCAGCAGCTTGTTTGCGAGGGAACCTAATGAAAAACTGTTTTTT.

J is TRBJ2-5 and V is TRBV9; tentative D call: TRBD1 (6 bases). Germline CDR1 reads SGDLS; CDR2 reads YYNGEE. V lost 1 base and J lost 1, with 8 bases in between. There are 14 residues in the CDR3. CDR3 DNA: TGTGCCAGCAGCGTATTGGGGGCCCAAGAGACCCAGTACTTC. Residues: CASSVLGAQETQYF.

V is TRBV24-1 and J is TRBJ2-3; weak D call: TRBD2 (6 bases). The germline gives CDR1 KGHDR, CDR2 SFDVKD. Trimming left V 9 bases short and J 1 base short, with 16 bases between. This CDR3 is built from 15 residues. Written as DNA, the CDR3 is TGTGCCACCGGCCGGGGAGGCACGGGCACAGATACGCAGTATTTT. Protein product: CATGRGGTGTDTQYF.

This clone was recorded once. The chain joins TRBV6-1 to TRBJ2-5; D call uncertain. The V end lost 0 bases, the J end lost 1 base, and 6 bases lay between the germline ends. The germline V gene has CDR1 MNHNS and CDR2 SASEGT. The CDR3 is made up of 14 amino acids. CDR3 sequence (DNA): TGTGCCAGCAGTGAAGCTGGCTTCCAAGAGACCCAGTACTTC. Translating gives CASSEAGFQETQYF.

This clone came up once. The V gene is TRBV27, the J gene TRBJ2-7; D possibly corresponds to TRBD1 (6 bases). Germline V lookup: CDR1 MNHEY, CDR2 SMNVEV (reference sequence). The V and J ends lost 4 bases and 6 bases respectively, with 13 bases between them. The CDR3 is made up of 13 amino acids. CDR3 sequence: CASSYRAYGEQYF. The CDR3 DNA is TGTGCCAGCAGTTACAGGGCCTACGGCGAGCAGTACTTC.

The rearrangement links TRBV29-1 to TRBJ1-1, with D hard to call. The CDR3 is 13 amino acids. Germline V gene sequence: CDR1 SQVTM, CDR2 ANQGSEA. V was pared by 3 bases and J by 1 base, with 9 bases between. DNA for the CDR3: TGCAGCGTTGAGGAAGTGACGAACACTGAAGCTTTCTTT. It is translated as CSVEEVTNTEAFF.

The chain uses TRBV7-7 and TRBJ2-1; D is unclear. The CDR3 extends over 15 amino acids. The germline V gene encodes CDR1 SSHAT and CDR2 FNYEAQ (reference sequence). Deletions cut 5 bases from V and 7 bases from J, with 18 bases between. The CDR3 reads CASSPTSDNRNEQFF. CDR3 in DNA: TGTGCCAGCAGCCCAACCTCGGATAATAGGAATGAGCAGTTCTTC. The variable domain in full, with the rest retrieved from reference TRBV7-7 and TRBJ2-1, is GAGVSQSPRYKVTKRGQDVTLRCDPISSHATLYWYQQALGQGPEFLTYFNYEAQPDKSGLPSDRFSAERPEGSISTLTIQRTEQRDSAMYRCASSPTSDNRNEQFFGPGTRLTVL.

This clone was observed a single time. The chain carries TRBV7-9 and TRBJ1-2; D gene ambiguous. CDR3 length: 12 amino acids. Trimming pared 1 base from V and 7 bases from J, leaving 7 bases between. Germline V gene data show CDR1 as SEHNR and CDR2 as FQNEAQ (reference sequence). The CDR3 nucleotides are TGTGCCAGCAGCTTAGTTCCGGGTGGCTACACCTTC. This encodes CASSLVPGGYTF.

This clone was detected only a few times. The chain combines TRBV5-1 with TRBJ1-2; the D gene is possibly TRBD1 (5 bases). The V gene's germline CDR1 is SGHRS and CDR2 YFSETQ. This CDR3 has 19 amino acids. V was pared by 0 bases and J by 1 base, with 22 bases between. Here the CDR3 reads CASSLGLGTTTTVNYGYTF. CDR3 coding DNA: TGCGCCAGCAGCTTGGGATTAGGGACTACTACCACCGTTAACTATGGCTACACCTTC.

The V and J genes are TRBV21-1 and TRBJ1-3. TRBV21-1 is reported as a pseudogene. This CDR3 comprises 17 residues. The CDR3 nucleotides read TGTGCCAGCAGCAAAGCGCTTCATAAGGTCTCTGGAAACACCATATATTTT. Translated: CASSKALHKVSGNTIYF.

The J gene is TRBJ1-1, the V gene TRBV7-9; no definite D call. CDR1 and CDR2 (germline): SEHNR, FQNEAQ (reference sequence). Trimming removed 0 bases at V and 8 bases at J, with 19 bases between. The CDR3 contains 16 residues. CDR3 in amino acids: CASSLAMWELGREAFF. CDR3 DNA: TGTGCCAGCAGCTTAGCTATGTGGGAACTGGGCAGAGAAGCTTTCTTT.